Below are 16 T cell receptor beta chains sequenced from a single sample in a study of MAIT cells during Salmonella Paratyphi A infection. Broader study findings: Oligoclonal MAIT cells preferred TRBV20 and TRBV6, with usage seemingly unaffected by infection.

Time point defined: mid-infection, around enteric fever diagnosis. The MAIT cell gate was Valpha7.2+ CD161+ T cells, sorted by flow cytometry. TCRdb processed the 5' RACE reads anew with MiXCR; each CDR3 protein has one entry. This table has about a thousand distinct CDR3 sequences, around 22% appearing once. These receptors lack a known antigen. The sequenced sample was MAIT cells from blood, obtained at the middle sampling point of the challenge study. The receptors come from a person aged 18 to 75 who was deliberately infected with Salmonella Paratyphi A in a paratyphoid fever challenge study.

This clonotype has more than one count but fewer than ten. The chain is built from TRBV5-8 and TRBJ1-6; tentatively, D is TRBD1 (5 bases). The germline V and J ends were trimmed by 7 bases and 9 bases, with 20 bases remaining between them. The CDR3 contains 15 residues. Germline CDR1 reads SGHTS; CDR2 reads YDEGEE. Here the CDR3 reads CASHSPAGHSSPLHF. In DNA form, the CDR3 reads TGTGCCAGCCATTCCCCGGCAGGGCATAGTTCACCCCTCCACTTT. The full variable domain, with the rest looked up from reference TRBV5-8 and TRBJ1-6, is EAGVTQSPTHLIKTRGQQATLRCSPISGHTSVYWYQQALGLGLQFLLWYDEGEERNRGNFPPRFSGRQFPNYSSELNVNALELEDSALYLCASHSPAGHSSPLHFGNGTRLTVT.

This clonotype was detected a few times. The V call is TRBV6-1, the J call TRBJ2-7; 8 nucleotides align to TRBD1. The germline V gene has CDR1 MNHNS and CDR2 SASEGT. CDR3 length: 15 residues. In DNA, the CDR3 is TGTGCCAGCAGTGAAGCGGGGACAGGCTCCTACGAGCAGCACGTC. This codes for CASSEAGTGSYEQHV.

This clonotype was found a few times. This sequence joins TRBV21-1 and TRBJ2-2; TRBD1 reflects the table's D call only, with no check against the DNA. TRBV21-1 is labeled a pseudogene. CDR3 size: 16 residues. The CDR3 sequence: CASSKARPRSTGELFF. The CDR3 bases are TGTGCCAGCAGCAAAGCGAGGCCCCGATCCACCGGGGAGCTGTTTTTT.

This clonotype was seen more than once but under ten times. The chain has TRBV6-4 and TRBJ2-3, with TRBD2 matching 9 bases. There are 14 residues in the CDR3. V shed 4 bases, J shed 1 base, and the junction held 0 bases outside the gene matches. Germline-derived CDR1 and CDR2 are MRHNA and SNTAGT. This CDR3 reads CASSASGGTDTQYF. The CDR3 nucleotides are TGTGCCAGCAGTGCTAGCGGGGGCACAGATACGCAGTATTTT.

By sample share, this clonotype is medium-sized. The rearrangement uses TRBV3-1 and TRBJ2-3; 12 bases map to TRBD1. V gave up 5 bases and J gave up 0 bases; unmatched junction bases: 3. From germline, CDR1 is LGHDT and CDR2 YNNKEL (reference sequence). This CDR3 is built from 16 residues. CDR3: CASSRDRGHSTDTQYF. The CDR3 region has the DNA TGTGCCAGCAGCAGGGACAGGGGGCATAGCACAGATACGCAGTATTTT.

This clonotype has more than one count but fewer than ten. This chain joins TRBV24-1 and TRBJ2-5; 8 bases line up with TRBD1. V lost 1 base to trimming and J lost 0 bases; unmatched junction nucleotides: 0. The CDR3 is 15 amino acids. The germline CDR1 and CDR2 sequences are KGHDR and SFDVKD. CDR3 nucleotide sequence: TGTGCCACCAGTGATTTACAGGGGGACCAAGAGACCCAGTACTTC. Translated, it gives CATSDLQGDQETQYF.

This clonotype is large by share. The genes are TRBV6-4 and TRBJ2-2; D not certain. This CDR3 is 14 amino acids long. Germline V lookup: CDR1 MRHNA, CDR2 SNTAGT. Trimming pared 3 bases from V and 3 bases from J, leaving 8 bases between. The CDR3 sequence is CASSEGGDTGELFF. DNA of the CDR3: TGTGCCAGCAGTGAGGGTGGAGACACCGGGGAGCTGTTTTTT.

The chain couples TRBV11-1 to TRBJ1-1; D not certain. The CDR3 extends over 13 amino acids. Germline CDR1 and CDR2: SGHAT and FQDESV (reference sequence). V dropped 9 bases and J dropped 0 bases, with 11 bases sitting between them. The CDR3 region has the DNA TGTGCCAGTCGCGTGACCATGAACACTGAAGCTTTCTTT. This gives the protein CASRVTMNTEAFF.

This clonotype is classed as medium-sized. The chain joins TRBV15 to TRBJ2-6; weak D call: TRBD2 (6 bases). Trimming removed 5 bases at V and 1 base at J, with 12 bases between. This CDR3 has 16 amino acids. CDR1 is LNHNV, CDR2 YYDKDF, per germline (reference sequence). The CDR3 spells CATSGLRGSGANVLTF. In DNA, the CDR3 is TGTGCCACCAGCGGGCTTCGGGGGTCTGGGGCCAACGTCCTGACTTTC.

The count of this clonotype is one. The chain has TRBV12-3 or TRBV12-4 and TRBJ2-6; possibly TRBD1 or TRBD2 for D (5 bases each). Trimming cost V 1 base and J 0 bases, with 13 bases left between them. The CDR3 has 18 amino acids. The CDR3 spells CASSLGGTESSGANVLTF. The CDR3 nucleotides read TGTGCCAGCAGTTTAGGTGGGACGGAGAGCTCTGGGGCCAACGTCCTGACTTTC.

The chain carries TRBV29-1 and TRBJ1-4; no clear D. Trimming pared 8 bases from V and 6 bases from J, leaving 16 bases between. The CDR3 is made up of 13 amino acids. The germline V gene encodes CDR1 SQVTM and CDR2 ANQGSEA. The CDR3 region is CSTLGELDEKLFF. CDR3 in DNA: TGCAGCACCCTTGGGGAATTGGATGAAAAACTGTTTTTT.

This clonotype was found a few times. V is TRBV30 and J is TRBJ2-2; perhaps TRBD2 as D (6 bases). V was clipped by 3 bases and J by 3 bases, with 14 bases between them. This CDR3 comprises 15 residues. The germline V gene has CDR1 GTSNPN and CDR2 SVGIG (reference sequence). The CDR3 DNA follows: TGTGCCTGGAGCCACCTTGCGGGGCACACCGGGGAGCTGTTTTTT. Amino acids: CAWSHLAGHTGELFF.

This clonotype was counted at least ten times. The genes are TRBV20-1 and TRBJ1-1, with 7 bases aligning to TRBD1. The trim removed 3 bases at V and 0 bases at J, leaving 7 bases unmatched. The germline CDR1 and CDR2 sequences are DFQATT and SNEGSKA (reference sequence). CDR3 length: 15 residues. This chain's CDR3 is CSARTPGQMNTEAFF. The DNA of the CDR3 is TGCAGTGCTAGGACGCCGGGACAGATGAACACTGAAGCTTTCTTT.

The chain employs TRBV20-1 and TRBJ2-1; TRBD2 is a possible D gene (5 bases). V lost 1 base, J lost 7 bases, and 14 bases lay in between. Germline CDR1 DFQATT, CDR2 SNEGSKA (reference sequence). This CDR3 has 14 amino acids. CDR3 sequence reads: CSARARSEANEQFF. The CDR3 DNA reads TGCAGTGCTAGAGCCCGCTCGGAGGCGAATGAGCAGTTCTTC.

By frequency in the sample, this clonotype is medium-sized. The chain is built from TRBV7-2 and TRBJ2-2; no clear D gene. Germline loops: CDR1 SGHTA, CDR2 FQGNSA. Deletions cut 1 base from V and 9 bases from J, with 0 bases between. This CDR3 spans 10 amino acids. CDR3 nucleotide sequence: TGTGCCAGCAGCTTAGGGGAGCTGTTTTTT. Its translation is CASSLGELFF.

This clonotype is classed as medium-sized. The J gene is TRBJ1-6, the V gene TRBV20-1; 9 nucleotides line up with TRBD1. Germline CDR1 reads DFQATT; CDR2 reads SNEGSKA (reference sequence). The CDR3 covers 14 residues. The trim removed 4 bases at V and 9 bases at J, leaving 7 bases unmatched. The CDR3 sequence is CSANYGTGSSPLHF. CDR3 nucleotide sequence: TGCAGTGCTAACTACGGGACAGGGTCTTCACCCCTCCACTTT.